Listed here are 32 T cell receptor beta chains from one sample, sequenced in a study of siplizumab effects on memory and regulatory T cells. Sequenced by immunoSEQ multiplex PCR; TCRdb stores in-frame clones only, minus some. The repertoire includes about 91,000 clones, over 85% of them detected once, and 6.5% sits in the top ten. Material for sequencing was CD8+ T cells sorted from blood. The origin of the receptors is a human donor in good health.

This chain uses TRBV27 with TRBJ2-1; TRBD1 matches at 7 bases. CDR3 length: 14 amino acids. CDR1 MNHEY and CDR2 SMNVEV come from the germline V gene (reference sequence). With V trimmed by 6 bases and J by 3 bases, 5 bases remained unmatched. The CDR3 sequence: CASSRQGNYNEQFF. CDR3 DNA: TGTGCCAGCAGCCGACAGGGAAACTACAATGAGCAGTTCTTC.

The chain uses TRBV6-1 and TRBJ2-1; D is undetermined. Germline V gives CDR1 MNHNS, CDR2 SASEGT. The CDR3 runs 15 residues. V was clipped by 6 bases and J by 0 bases, with 12 bases between them. The CDR3 loop is CASSDPMSSYNEQFF. The CDR3, as DNA: TGTGCCAGCAGCGACCCAATGAGCTCCTACAATGAGCAGTTCTTC.

This chain connects TRBV6-6 to TRBJ1-4; D call uncertain. The length of the CDR3 is 15 residues. The V and J ends lost 5 bases and 8 bases respectively, with 18 bases between them. CDR1 and CDR2 from the germline V gene are MNHNY and SVGAGI (reference sequence). The CDR3 sequence is CASSPGHIPTEKLFF. In DNA form, the CDR3 reads TGTGCCAGCAGTCCCGGCCATATCCCCACCGAAAAACTGTTTTTT.

The chain recombines TRBV27 with TRBJ2-2; the D gene is possibly TRBD1 (5 bases). This CDR3 has 12 residues. The V end was cut by 4 bases, the J end by 9 bases, with 9 bases between. Germline V lookup: CDR1 MNHEY, CDR2 SMNVEV (reference sequence). Here the CDR3 reads CASSWGGRELFF. CDR3 sequence (DNA): TGTGCCAGCAGTTGGGGCGGCCGGGAGCTGTTTTTT.

J is TRBJ2-1 and V is TRBV5-8, with 8 bases matching TRBD2. Germline-derived CDR1 and CDR2 are SGHTS and YDEGEE. This CDR3 has 14 amino acids. J was trimmed by 7 bases and V by 4 bases; bases with no gene match: 7. For the CDR3, the DNA is TGTGCCAGCAGCCCTCGGGGGGGCCTGAATGAGCAGTTCTTC. This sequence encodes CASSPRGGLNEQFF.

The chain couples TRBV2 to TRBJ2-1, with D unresolved. In germline, CDR1 is SNHLY, CDR2 FYNNEI. This CDR3 contains 15 residues. V was trimmed by 3 bases and J by 0 bases, leaving 9 bases between them. DNA of the CDR3: TGTGCCAGCAGTGATTTGCGGAGCTCCTACAATGAGCAGTTCTTC. Amino acid sequence: CASSDLRSSYNEQFF. Together with reference TRBV2 and TRBJ2-1, the CDR3 gives the full variable domain: EPEVTQTPSHQVTQMGQEVILRCVPISNHLYFYWYRQILGQKVEFLVSFYNNEISEKSEIFDDQFSVERPDGSNFTLKIRSTKLEDSAMYFCASSDLRSSYNEQFFGPGTRLTVL.

V is TRBV11-2 and J is TRBJ2-5; 9 bases align to TRBD2. V was pared by 3 bases and J by 4 bases, with 6 bases of the junction left unmatched. CDR1 and CDR2 (germline): SGHAT, FQNNGV. The CDR3 is 15 amino acids. The CDR3 spells CASSFEGGGGETQYF. CDR3 bases: TGTGCCAGCAGCTTTGAGGGCGGGGGGGGAGAGACCCAGTACTTC.

Comments on this clone: One junction end disagrees with the germline gene, perhaps due to a read error. V gene TRBV7-7 combines with J gene TRBJ2-2; the D is unclear. CDR3 length equals 13 residues. CDR1 SSHAT and CDR2 FNYEAQ come from the germline V gene (reference sequence). The CDR3 spells CASSWANTGELFF. The CDR3 DNA reads TGTGCTAGCAGCTGGGCGAACACCGGGGAGCTGTTTTTT.

The genes are TRBV4-1 and TRBJ1-1, with D uncertain. This CDR3 spans 14 amino acids. Germline CDR1 and CDR2: MGHRA and YSYEKL. With 1 base removed from V and 2 bases from J, the gap between germline ends came to 8 bases. The chain's CDR3 is CASSQGAENTEAFF. CDR3 nucleotide sequence: TGCGCCAGCAGCCAAGGGGCAGAAAACACTGAAGCTTTCTTT.

The rearrangement links TRBV2 to TRBJ2-6; 13 positions agree with TRBD2. J was trimmed by 1 base and V by 6 bases; bases with no gene match: 9. There are 19 residues in the CDR3. Germline lookup yields CDR1 SNHLY and CDR2 FYNNEI. The chain's CDR3 is CASSDTGTSGASGANVLTF. The DNA for the CDR3 is TGTGCCAGCAGCGATACCGGGACTAGCGGGGCTTCTGGGGCCAACGTCCTGACTTTC.

Only one count was recorded for this clone. The chain employs TRBV11-3 and TRBJ1-1, with a weak D call TRBD1 (6 bases). CDR3 length equals 14 residues. The germline gives CDR1 SGHNT, CDR2 YENEEA. The germline V and J ends were trimmed by 4 bases and 1 base, with 10 bases remaining between them. For the CDR3, the DNA is TGTGCCAGCAGCTGGGGGCCCGAGAACACTGAAGCTTTCTTT. The encoded protein is CASSWGPENTEAFF.

The chain combines TRBV7-6 with TRBJ2-6; TRBD1 matches at 9 bases. The CDR3 is 20 amino acids. With 2 bases clipped from V and 4 bases from J, the junction kept 15 bases outside the gene matches. The germline V gene encodes CDR1 SGHVS and CDR2 FNYEAQ. The CDR3 bases are TGTGCCAGCAGCTTACTCCCTCCGGGACAGGGTCTTTCAGGGGCCAACGTCCTGACTTTC. This gives the protein CASSLLPPGQGLSGANVLTF.

The genes are TRBV9 and TRBJ2-1, with 13 bases that match TRBD2. V was clipped by 4 bases and J by 8 bases; unmatched bases: 9. Per the germline V gene, CDR1 is SGDLS and CDR2 is YYNGEE. The CDR3 covers 16 residues. For the CDR3, the DNA is TGTGCCAGCAGCCCGGGGACTAGCGGGGTATCCGATGAGCAGTTCTTC. This encodes CASSPGTSGVSDEQFF.

The chain employs TRBV2 and TRBJ2-7; the D gene is possibly TRBD1 (5 bases). V lost 3 bases, J lost 3 bases, and 9 bases lay in between. The length of the CDR3 is 13 residues. Germline V gene lookup returns CDR1 SNHLY and CDR2 FYNNEI. Here the CDR3 reads CASSDAGFYEQYF. CDR3 in DNA: TGTGCCAGCAGTGACGCAGGGTTCTACGAGCAGTACTTC.

The chain employs TRBV30 and TRBJ2-1, with 10 bases identical to TRBD1. The germline V gene has CDR1 GTSNPN and CDR2 SVGIG (reference sequence). The J segment lost 7 bases and the V segment lost 8 bases, leaving 8 bases of the junction unmatched. The CDR3 loop spans 13 amino acids. CDR3 DNA: TGTGCCGGACTGGACAGGGGGGGGAATGAGCAGTTCTTC. It codes for CAGLDRGGNEQFF.

V is TRBV27 and J is TRBJ2-7; D possibly corresponds to TRBD2 (6 bases). The length of the CDR3 is 15 residues. Per the germline V gene, CDR1 is MNHEY and CDR2 is SMNVEV (reference sequence). V lost 5 bases to trimming and J lost 6 bases, with 20 bases between them. DNA for the CDR3: TGTGCCAGCAGTCCCGGGGCGGGACTTGAGCTCGAGCAGTACTTC. Amino acids: CASSPGAGLELEQYF.

The chain couples TRBV6-5 to TRBJ1-3, with 7 bases aligning to TRBD1. Germline V CDR1 and CDR2: MNHEY, SVGAGI. The CDR3 totals 15 residues. J lost 9 bases, V lost 0 bases, and 8 bases had no gene match. As DNA, the CDR3 is TGTGCCAGCAGTTACTCGAGCCGACAGGGCCCCACCATATATTTT. This translates into CASSYSSRQGPTIYF.

V is TRBV19 and J is TRBJ2-6; D possibly corresponds to TRBD1 (5 bases). Germline assignment: CDR1 LNHDA and CDR2 SQIVND (reference sequence). CDR3 length: 15 amino acids. The V gene lost 5 bases and the J gene lost 0 bases, with 8 bases spanning the gap. This CDR3 is CASSLDSSGANVLTF. The CDR3 DNA sequence: TGTGCCAGTAGTCTCGACAGCTCTGGGGCCAACGTCCTGACTTTC.

V gene TRBV29-1 combines with J gene TRBJ2-5; D could derive from TRBD1 or TRBD2 (5 bases each). The ends were cut back, 0 bases at V and 3 bases at J, with 26 bases in the middle. The CDR3 has 19 residues. CDR1 is SQVTM, CDR2 ANQGSEA, per germline. This CDR3 is CSVEDGTPKSVSRKETQYF. As DNA, the CDR3 is TGCAGCGTTGAAGACGGGACCCCCAAGAGCGTCTCTAGAAAAGAGACCCAGTACTTC.

This clone was seen once. The chain links TRBV6-1 to TRBJ2-5, with D tentatively TRBD2 (5 bases). The germline V gene has CDR1 MNHNS and CDR2 SASEGT. Trimming stripped 3 bases from V and 0 bases from J, with 8 bases between. The CDR3 has 14 amino acids. The CDR3 sequence: CASSDTGNQETQYF. Written as DNA, the CDR3 is TGTGCCAGCAGTGATACGGGGAACCAAGAGACCCAGTACTTC.

This chain connects TRBV27 to TRBJ1-5; 8 nucleotides agree with TRBD1. This CDR3 spans 16 amino acids. V gave up 0 bases and J gave up 0 bases; unmatched junction bases: 1. Germline loops: CDR1 MNHEY, CDR2 SMNVEV (reference sequence). The CDR3 sequence is CASSLSTGDSNQPQHF. In DNA form, the CDR3 reads TGTGCCAGCAGTTTATCGACAGGGGATAGCAATCAGCCCCAGCATTTT.

The chain has TRBV7-9 and TRBJ1-2; the D is unclear. This CDR3 has 15 amino acids. V gave up 5 bases and J gave up 3 bases, with 16 bases separating them. Germline assignment: CDR1 SEHNR and CDR2 FQNEAQ (reference sequence). The CDR3 sequence: CASSHPGWADYGYTF. For the CDR3, the DNA is TGTGCCAGCAGCCATCCCGGCTGGGCTGACTATGGCTACACCTTC. The full variable domain, its missing parts supplied by reference TRBV7-9 and TRBJ1-2, is DTGVSQNPRHKITKRGQNVTFRCDPISEHNRLYWYRQTLGQGPEFLTYFQNEAQLEKSRLLSDRFSAERPKGSFSTLEIQRTEQGDSAMYLCASSHPGWADYGYTFGSGTRLTVV.

The CDR3 bases are TGTGCCAGCAGCCTGACAGGGGGCGCGTTCTACGAGCAGTACTTC. Protein sequence: CASSLTGGAFYEQYF. The chain joins TRBV7-3 to TRBJ2-7; 10 nucleotides align to TRBD1. The CDR3 is 15 amino acids. The germline V gene encodes CDR1 SGHTA and CDR2 FQGTGA. The V segment lost 5 bases and the J segment 3 bases; nucleotides outside the gene matches: 7.

The sample holds one count of this clone. This sequence joins TRBV5-1 and TRBJ2-1; 8 nucleotides agree with TRBD1. V lost 4 bases to trimming and J lost 5 bases; unmatched junction nucleotides: 5. The length of the CDR3 is 14 residues. Germline loops: CDR1 SGHRS, CDR2 YFSETQ. This CDR3 is CASSGTGPNNEQFF. The CDR3 bases are TGCGCCAGCAGCGGGACAGGTCCTAACAATGAGCAGTTCTTC.

The genes are TRBV19 and TRBJ2-2; D remains unclear. V shed 4 bases and J shed 1 base, with 4 bases lying between them. Germline lookup yields CDR1 LNHDA and CDR2 SQIVND (reference sequence). The CDR3 contains 13 residues. CDR3 DNA sequence: TGTGCCAGTAGTAGGGGGAACACCGGGGAGCTGTTTTTT. This translates into CASSRGNTGELFF.

The chain couples TRBV11-2 to TRBJ2-5; D is uncertain. The J call is in doubt because the DNA end fits TRBJ2-7 better. CDR3 length equals 15 residues. Germline lookup yields CDR1 SGHAT and CDR2 FQNNGV. CDR3 region: CASSPPARSSYEQYF. CDR3 bases: TGTGCCAGCAGCCCGCCCGCGAGAAGCTCCTACGAGCAGTACTTC.

The rearrangement joins TRBV27 to TRBJ2-2; D possibly corresponds to TRBD1 (6 bases). The CDR3 covers 14 residues. Trimming shortened V by 4 bases and J by 4 bases, and 10 bases separated the two germline ends. CDR1 is MNHEY, CDR2 SMNVEV, per germline (reference sequence). This CDR3 is CASSWTASTGELFF. CDR3 sequence (DNA): TGTGCCAGCAGTTGGACAGCAAGCACCGGGGAGCTGTTTTTT.

The chain uses TRBV30 and TRBJ2-2, with D possibly TRBD2 on 5 matching bases. Trimming took 0 bases from V and 6 from J, leaving 8 bases between them. This CDR3 spans 13 amino acids. The germline V gene has CDR1 GTSNPN and CDR2 SVGIG (reference sequence). The CDR3, as DNA: TGTGCCTGGAGTGTGGTGGAGGCCGGGGAGCTGTTTTTT. This translates into CAWSVVEAGELFF.

This rearrangement joins TRBV9 to TRBJ1-1; unclear D gene. Germline assignment: CDR1 SGDLS and CDR2 YYNGEE. The V and J ends lost 0 bases and 0 bases respectively, with 12 bases between them. The CDR3 sequence is 16 residues long. As DNA, the CDR3 is TGTGCCAGCAGCGTAGCTCTCGGAGGGATGAACACTGAAGCTTTCTTT. This encodes CASSVALGGMNTEAFF.

The chain employs TRBV6-1 and TRBJ2-1; 13 bases are a match to TRBD2. With 1 base clipped from V and 7 bases from J, the junction kept 1 base outside the gene matches. Germline lookup yields CDR1 MNHNS and CDR2 SASEGT. The CDR3 length is 15 residues. Here the CDR3 DNA reads TGTGCCAGCAGTGAAGTACTAGCGGGAGGGAATGAGCAGTTCTTC. Translating it yields CASSEVLAGGNEQFF.

The chain recombines TRBV6-5 with TRBJ2-7, with 7 bases identical to TRBD1. Germline values: CDR1 MNHEY, CDR2 SVGAGI. Unmatched junction bases numbered 1, after V lost 2 bases and J lost 0 bases. The CDR3 consists of 14 residues. CDR3 protein: CASSYTGVSYEQYF. In nucleotides, the CDR3 is TGTGCCAGCAGTTACACAGGGGTCTCCTACGAGCAGTACTTC.

Comments on this clone: Other DNA sequences in the same sample also yield this CDR3. V gene TRBV27 combines with J gene TRBJ2-7; 7 nucleotides line up with TRBD2. The CDR3 totals 14 residues. The germline gives CDR1 MNHEY, CDR2 SMNVEV (reference sequence). J gave up 3 bases and V 0 bases, and 2 bases lay outside the gene matches. CDR3 amino acids: CASSLSAGDYEQYF. CDR3 nucleotides: TGTGCCAGCAGTTTATCGGCGGGGGACTACGAGCAGTACTTC.